This TCR beta chain was sequenced for a study of cytomegalovirus exposure and HLA in healthy donors (dated by TCRdb to 2017 to 2019). As for the study more broadly: According to an earlier analysis of 450 to 650 of the donors, some 180 million T cells yielded over 90 million unique TCR beta sequences and approximately 300 Gb of sequence data. About 300 gigabases of sequencing data and around 85 million unique TCR sequences made up an early release that covered fewer than 650 HLA-typed donors. The genetic ancestry cluster associated with self-reported Caucasian donors included approximately 85% of the roughly 390 genotyped donors. The study aimed to test whether signatures of past pathogen exposure could be identified by cataloging public T cell receptors. The study profiled the T cell repertoires of hundreds of subjects by immunosequencing and related them to cytomegalovirus serostatus. Along with the roughly 610-subject first cohort, a separate validation cohort of approximately 110 different subjects was used. To predict cytomegalovirus infection status, the study brought together high-throughput TCR immunosequencing, statistical association of individual TCRs with disease status, and machine learning. In a later analysis, previously published TCR beta repertoires from hundreds of donors were re-analyzed and high-resolution HLA genotyping was added so that TCR occurrence patterns could be studied. Rather than using new phenotypic data, the later analysis identified candidate immune exposures from TCR beta sequences and from how often those sequences occurred across donors. To decide whether each TCR beta V gene segment behaved as functional or pseudogenic, an earlier analysis of some 540 of the donors relied on high-throughput TCR beta sequencing. Alongside the repertoire data, information on donor age, sex, ethnicity and CMV serostatus was compiled. A later genetic analysis took genome-wide SNP genotypes for about 55% of the 666 donors and used that subset as a discovery cohort. Every discovery cohort repertoire had been produced on one sequencing platform. Class I and class II HLA loci were covered by the typing at four-digit resolution. The number of donors typed differed by locus, with about 629-640 for A, B, C, DRB1 and DQB1, approximately 500 for DQA1, 606 for DPA1, and 450 to 480 for DPB1. A few DR-DQ haplotypes were treated as single units for association and clustering because of strong linkage in the cohort. On average, around 200,000 unique TCR beta nucleotide sequences were sequenced per donor among some 420 genotyped donors of the cohort, with 15% to 20% of those sequences being non-productive. The full study reports these points: In a later analysis, several top co-occurrence clusters were reported to appear linked to parvovirus B19, influenza, CMV and Epstein-Barr virus. In a later analysis, TCR association rates were found to vary across HLA loci, with the most associated TCRs seen for DRB1 alleles and the fewest for HLA-C alleles. Most TCR sequences were seen in very few donors, while some public TCRs were found in many individuals. In a later analysis, HLA-associated TCR beta chains showed more clonal expansion and lower generation probabilities than non-associated chains that were equally common. A group of highly shared sequence variants was considered likely to be a technical artifact of the sequencing pipeline. Immune exposure information for the cohort was limited to CMV serostatus. The classifier was reported to diagnose cytomegalovirus status with high specificity and sensitivity in both the original and validation cohorts. Because HLA typing was missing for some donors at each locus, association tests included only the typed subset. V-gene and J-gene trimming of TCR beta chains was associated with a missense DCLRE1C variant in a later genetic analysis, and the association was replicated in an independent cohort. Roughly uniform sequencing depth across donors was assumed in presence/absence analyses, although this assumption may not hold. In vitro tests confirmed that a few of the cytomegalovirus-associated TCR beta chains recognize cytomegalovirus antigens. When HLA alleles, especially DR and DQ, strongly co-occurred, attributing TCR associations to individual alleles was difficult. The 87-base-pair reads could not distinguish some IMGT-functional V segments, including TRBV6-2 and TRBV6-3, so those segments were excluded. A later analysis found that most CMV-associated TCR beta chains appeared HLA-restricted, with HLA associations seemingly driven largely by CMV exposure. At a false discovery rate of 0.05, a later analysis linked some 18,000 TCR beta sequences to specific HLA alleles. In the study, approximately 150 TCR beta chains were listed as associated with cytomegalovirus. This cohort had only TCR beta chains sequenced, and the lack of alpha or paired-chain data limited which features could be detected. In a later genetic analysis, fewer N-insertions in productive TCRs were reported among donors in an Asian-associated ancestry cluster than the roughly 670-donor mean. A further reported finding was that TCR beta sequences accurately predicted the HLA-A and HLA-B alleles for most subjects in the first cohort. An earlier analysis of around 540 of the donors showed that most TCR beta V segments appeared in productive rearrangements either about 90% or about 30% of the time, which broadly matched IMGT annotations. The authors suggested that the approach could potentially be generalized to other disease states and immunological phenotypes. Linkage disequilibrium might explain the correlated functional status among segregating V segments, but an unknown experimental factor could not be ruled out. Seventeen rarely observed V segments, including chromosome 9 orphons, were excluded from the earlier analysis of just under 600 of the donors because counts were too low.

The CDR3 spans 16 residues, from the cysteine through the phenylalanine. CDR3 DNA is the only sequence kept; it has 48 bases, read in frame from the first base. Reading the germline V gene gives CDR1 KGHSH and CDR2 LQKENI. Cut back by 0 bases and 2 bases, the V and J ends lie 11 bases apart. Of note for this clone: It lacks a known antigen.

Library method: the immunoSEQ multiplex PCR assay. For the multiplex PCR, a mixture combining 60 forward primers for TCR Vbeta segments and 13 reverse primers for TCR Jbeta segments was used. The CDR3 region of rearranged TCR beta genes was amplified from genomic DNA by a multiplex PCR assay. The Illumina HiSeq System was used to sequence the amplified TCR beta libraries as 87-base-pair reads. As for the original processing: A later analysis counted about 80 million unique TCR beta chains across the 650 to 800 repertoires, and some 11 million of these chains were shared by at least two donors. To remove PCR and sequencing errors, raw reads were error-corrected and collapsed into unique sequences using a nearest-neighbor algorithm that merged closely related sequences. CDR3 sequences were aligned to IMGT reference sequences to assign V, D and J gene segments. For a sequence to be retained, a match of at least six nucleotides to both a V gene segment and a J gene segment was required. A rearrangement counted as productive if the CDR3 had no stop codons and remained in frame with V and J, and every other rearrangement counted as non-productive. CDR3 was defined by IMGT convention, running from the second conserved V-encoded cysteine to the conserved J-encoded phenylalanine. The earlier analysis of about 640 of the donors excluded any sequence lacking an unambiguous match to a single V gene segment. In an earlier analysis of approximately 590 of the donors, V segments were called functional above 56.7% productive rearrangements and were called segregating when the between-donor standard deviation exceeded 5%. To diagnose cytomegalovirus status from the catalog of TCR beta chain sequences, a statistical classification framework was built. In a later analysis, TCR nucleotide sequences were compared against IMGT/GENE-DB human TR gene sequences so that V and J genes could be assigned. The TCRdist pipeline was used in a later analysis to assign CDR3 sequences and most-parsimonious VDJ recombination scenarios. In a later analysis, each TCR beta chain was defined by its CDR3 amino acid sequence together with its V-gene family, and reads without a unique V-gene family were excluded. To address suspected cross-contamination and a sequencing artifact, a later analysis removed 450 to 700 highly shared, low-generation-probability nucleotide sequences. For each public chain, a later analysis derived a clonal expansion index from normalized ranks of inferred template counts within each repertoire. Generation probabilities in a later analysis came from a VDJ recombination model fitted to out-of-frame rearrangements, and those results were checked against IGoR. In a later analysis, TCR-TCR, TCR-HLA and TCR-CMV co-occurrence was scored with hypergeometric tests, and a repertoire-size bias correction was applied to TCR pairs. To estimate false discovery rates, a later analysis permuted the HLA or CMV assignments 20 times. A later analysis grouped co-occurring TCRs with DBSCAN, adding TCRdist sequence similarity when clustering within HLA-allele-positive subsets. Repertoires with fewer than 30,000 or more than 120,000 public chains were left out of co-occurrence clustering, as were about 5 repertoires with anomalous nucleotide sharing. TCRdb's version of the immuneACCESS table is confined to in-frame rearrangements and falls short of the full clone set. An unresolved V gene accounts for under half of the shortfall where checked; the remainder is of unknown origin. The DNA was the basis for D and trimming; V, J and clone size are from that table. The sample's table lists a count of roughly 77,000 clones. Roughly 3.8% of the sample is held by the ten biggest clonotypes.

The cohort comprised 670 or so healthy bone marrow donors. At the time of sampling, every cohort member was nominally healthy, though immune exposures that went unrecorded were likely present. The donor was CMV seropositive and belonged to the group of over 250 seropositive cohort members. A peripheral blood sample was provided by each donor, and peripheral blood mononuclear cells were used for TCR beta sequencing. The Qiagen DNeasy Blood Extraction Kit was used to extract genomic DNA from the blood cell samples. The sequenced sample consisted of PBMCs. The sequence was collected from a female donor in good health and CMV-seropositive. The sequence links TRBV18 to TRBJ2-1; TRBD2 could be the D gene, as 6 bases match. The CDR3 reads as follows: CASSPPGSGPYNEQFF. The DNA is TGTGCCAGCTCACCACCCGGAAGCGGGCCCTACAATGAGCAGTTCTTC.